Below are 7 T cell receptor beta chains sequenced from a single sample in a study of T cell responses to AZD1222 COVID-19 vaccine. TCRdb's copy holds only in-frame clones and misses some; the assay was immunoSEQ multiplex PCR. The sample holds 110,000 or so clones, roughly 86% seen once. The input for sequencing was peripheral blood, taken 28 days after the second AZD1222 dose. The receptors were sampled from an adult who received the AZD1222 COVID-19 vaccine.

V usage is TRBV30 and J usage is TRBJ2-3; TRBD1 or TRBD2 may be the D gene (5 bases each). The germline V gene has CDR1 GTSNPN and CDR2 SVGIG (reference sequence). The V end was cut by 1 base, the J end by 1 base, with 15 bases between. CDR3 length: 16 residues. CDR3 in DNA: TGTGCCTGGAGTGCTCCGAGGGGTTCGGGCACAGATACGCAGTATTTT. It yields the protein CAWSAPRGSGTDTQYF.

V is TRBV7-9 and J is TRBJ2-5; possibly TRBD1 or TRBD2 for D (5 bases each). The CDR3 loop spans 15 amino acids. V was pared by 0 bases and J by 2 bases, with 10 bases between. Per germline, CDR1 SEHNR and CDR2 FQNEAQ (reference sequence). The CDR3 DNA is TGTGCCAGCAGCTTAGCGGGCAGGGAGCAAGAGACCCAGTACTTC. It is translated as CASSLAGREQETQYF.

This clone appeared a few times. At the DNA level, this CDR3 is encoded by other sequences in the same sample as well. The V gene is TRBV28, the J gene TRBJ1-4; D uncertain. Trimming took 7 bases from V and 6 from J, leaving 6 bases between them. The CDR3 sequence is 11 residues long. The germline V gene encodes CDR1 MDHEN and CDR2 SYDVKM. The CDR3 loop reads CASTSDEKLFF. The CDR3 nucleotides are TGTGCCAGCACCTCGGATGAAAAACTGTTTTTT. Full variable domain (outside the CDR3, taken from reference TRBV28 and TRBJ1-4): DVKVTQSSRYLVKRTGEKVFLECVQDMDHENMFWYRQDPGLGLRLIYFSYDVKMKEKGDIPEGYSVSREKKERFSLILESASTNQTSMYLCASTSDEKLFFGSGTQLSVL.

V usage is TRBV24-1 and J usage is TRBJ2-1; 12 nucleotides agree with TRBD2. Germline V gene data show CDR1 as KGHDR and CDR2 as SFDVKD. The V segment lost 3 bases and the J segment 1 base; nucleotides outside the gene matches: 0. CDR3 size: 16 residues. The DNA for the CDR3 is TGTGCCACCAGTGATACTAGCGGGAGGTCCTACAATGAGCAGTTCTTC. Translated: CATSDTSGRSYNEQFF.

This chain links TRBV5-1 with TRBJ1-6; no reliable D call. Trimming took off 5 bases at V and 7 bases at J, with 7 bases between the two ends. Per the germline V gene, CDR1 is SGHRS and CDR2 is YFSETQ. The CDR3 runs 12 residues. The CDR3 nucleotides are TGCGCCAGCAGAAGAGAGAATTCACCCCTCCACTTT. Protein product: CASRRENSPLHF.

V and J are TRBV29-1 and TRBJ2-7; TRBD1 or TRBD2 may be the D gene (5 bases each). The CDR3 runs 15 residues. V was cut by 1 base and J by 2 bases, with 15 bases left in between. Germline V gene lookup returns CDR1 SQVTM and CDR2 ANQGSEA. The CDR3 sequence is CSVEASGTETYEQYF. CDR3 nucleotide sequence: TGCAGCGTTGAAGCCTCCGGGACGGAGACCTACGAGCAGTACTTC.

The sample holds one count of this clone. The chain is built from TRBV6-1 and TRBJ2-1; TRBD2 matches at 9 bases. CDR1 MNHNS and CDR2 SASEGT come from the germline V gene. With V trimmed by 3 bases and J by 3 bases, 3 bases remained unmatched. This CDR3 comprises 15 residues. This CDR3 is CASSDLAGYYNEQFF. The CDR3 DNA reads TGTGCCAGCAGTGACCTAGCGGGGTACTACAATGAGCAGTTCTTC.